These T cell receptor beta chains were read from a single sample in a study of blood T cell repertoires in COVID-19. Some clones are missing from TCRdb's copy, which holds only in-frame ones; the method was immunoSEQ multiplex PCR. Here the sample spans about 250,000 clones, roughly 88% being singletons. The sequencing sample was made of peripheral blood. The origin of the receptors is a middle-aged man with acute or convalescent COVID-19. Both conserved end residues are part of each CDR3. D genes are given only for firm matches. For some rows the clone size is stated as once, few or many, or as a class when expanded; others skip it.

v_gene	d_gene	abundance	j_gene	CDR3nt	CDR3aa
TRBV19	TRBD1	.	TRBJ1-5	TGTGCCAGTAGGTGGACAGGGGATCAGCCCCAGCATTTT	CASRWTGDQPQHF
TRBV12-5	.	many	TRBJ1-1	TGTGCTAGTGGTTTAGGGGTTGAGTTCACTGAAGCTTTCTTT	CASGLGVEFTEAFF
TRBV24-1	.	.	TRBJ2-2	TGTGCCACCAGTGATTCCTTAACCGGGGAGCTGTTTTTT	CATSDSLTGELFF
TRBV13	.	.	TRBJ1-2	TGTGCCAGCAGCTTAGAAAGAAGCATCTATGGCTACACCTTC	CASSLERSIYGYTF
TRBV4-1	.	.	TRBJ2-5	TGCGCCAGCAGCCCTATTATCGGGAAAGAGACCCAGTACTTC	CASSPIIGKETQYF
TRBV2	.	.	TRBJ2-7	TGTGCCAGCAGTGAAGCGCTTCGGGGAGGCGAGCAGTACTTC	CASSEALRGGEQYF
TRBV28	.	.	TRBJ2-7	TGTGCCAGCAGTCCTCCCAATACGGTCTACGAGCAGTACTTC	CASSPPNTVYEQYF
TRBV10-3	.	.	TRBJ1-1	TGTGCCATCAGTGAGCAGGGGATAAACACTGAAGCTTTCTTT	CAISEQGINTEAFF
TRBV7-2	TRBD1	.	TRBJ1-6	TGTGCCAGCAGCTTAGTTGAAGGACAGGGAGGTTCACCCCTCCACTTT	CASSLVEGQGGSPLHF
TRBV5-1	TRBD2	.	TRBJ2-7	TGCGCCAGCAGCTCATATCGGGAGGGCCCCCACGAGCAGTACTTC	CASSSYREGPHEQYF
TRBV2	TRBD1	once	TRBJ2-5	TGTGCCAGCACAGGGGGCTTAGGTGAGACCCAGTACTTC	CASTGGLGETQYF
TRBV7-9	TRBD2	.	TRBJ2-5	TGTGCCAGCAGCTTAGGAGGCGGAGCGGGAGCTCAAGAGACCCAGTACTTC	CASSLGGGAGAQETQYF
TRBV27	TRBD2	.	TRBJ2-7	TGTGCCAGCAGTTTTCACGGGACTAACTACGAGCAGTACTTC	CASSFHGTNYEQYF
TRBV7-3	TRBD2	.	TRBJ2-1	TGTGCCAGCAGCTTACTAGCGGGAGGGCCCATTGAGCAGTTCTTC	CASSLLAGGPIEQFF
TRBV7-9	TRBD2	once	TRBJ2-2	TGTGCCAGCAGCTTGGAGACTAGCGGGTCCGGGGAGCTGTTTTTT	CASSLETSGSGELFF
TRBV19	TRBD1	.	TRBJ1-5	TGTGCCAGTAGTATTACAGGGGAGGAACGCCAGCCCCAGCATTTT	CASSITGEERQPQHF
TRBV6-4	.	.	TRBJ1-5	TGTGCCAGCAGTGAACAGGGCAATCAGCCCCAGCATTTT	CASSEQGNQPQHF
TRBV4-3	.	few	TRBJ2-1	TGCGCCAGCAGCCAAGAATGGGGCGTCGATGAGCAGTTCTTC	CASSQEWGVDEQFF
TRBV20-1	.	.	TRBJ2-1	TGCAGTGCCAACCCTGCCGGTGAGCAGTTCTTC	CSANPAGEQFF
TRBV6-5	.	.	TRBJ1-5	TGTGCCAGCAATATCGGTAATCAGCCCCAGCATTTT	CASNIGNQPQHF
TRBV6-5	TRBD1	.	TRBJ1-2	TGTGCCAGCAGGACAGGGGGCAGCTATGGCTACACCTTC	CASRTGGSYGYTF
TRBV7-3	.	.	TRBJ2-7	TGTGCCAGCAGCTTAACAGGGGGTGCCGGTGAGCAGTACTTC	CASSLTGGAGEQYF
TRBV18	.	.	TRBJ2-1	TGTGCCAGCTCACCAAGGGGAGGTGTTCCCTACAATGAGCAGTTCTTC	CASSPRGGVPYNEQFF
TRBV28	TRBD1	few	TRBJ1-4	TGTGCCAGCAGATTCGACAGGGAGACTAATGAAAAACTGTTTTTT	CASRFDRETNEKLFF
TRBV10-3	.	.	TRBJ1-4	TGTGCCATCAGTGATTCGCGAGGACTCGATGAAAAACTGTTTTTT	CAISDSRGLDEKLFF
TRBV30	TRBD1	.	TRBJ1-3	TGTGCCTGGAGCTGGCAGGGGGGTGGAAACACCATATATTTT	CAWSWQGGGNTIYF
TRBV5-1	TRBD1	.	TRBJ1-6	TGCGCCAGCAGCGCCGCGTGGACAGGATCTTCACCCCTCCACTTT	CASSAAWTGSSPLHF
TRBV5-1	.	.	TRBJ2-5	TGCGCCAGCAGCTTGGTCGGGGGGCGTTTAGGAGAGACCCAGTACTTC	CASSLVGGRLGETQYF
TRBV6-2/TRBV6-3	.	.	TRBJ1-2	TGTGCCAGCAGTTACATGCAGAACTATGGCTACACCTTC	CASSYMQNYGYTF
TRBV9	TRBD1	.	TRBJ1-2	TGTGCCAGCAGCCGCACACTACAGGGGAACTATGGCTACACCTTC	CASSRTLQGNYGYTF
TRBV6-1	.	once	TRBJ1-5	TGTGCCAGCAGTGAAAGGGGCAGCAATCAGCCCCAGCATTTT	CASSERGSNQPQHF
TRBV7-8	.	.	TRBJ2-7	TGTGCCAGCAGACTGAATTCGATGCGCGGGATAGACTACGAGCAGTACTTC	CASRLNSMRGIDYEQYF
TRBV7-6	TRBD2	.	TRBJ2-7	TGTGCCAGCAGCTTAAATGCCGGGACTAGCGCCTACGAGCAGTACTTC	CASSLNAGTSAYEQYF
TRBV12-3/TRBV12-4	.	.	TRBJ1-1	TGTGCCAGCAGTCAGGGGCGAAACACTGAAGCTTTCTTT	CASSQGRNTEAFF
TRBV6-5	.	.	TRBJ1-6	TGTGCCAGCAGTTTATCTAGCTCCTATAATTCACCCCTCCACTTT	CASSLSSSYNSPLHF
TRBV7-2	.	.	TRBJ1-1	TGTGCCAGCAGCCCGCAGGGGAGGGCTGAAGCTTTCTTT	CASSPQGRAEAFF
TRBV6-5	.	.	TRBJ2-7	TGTGCCAGCAGTCCCCGCAACCAGGGTCCTTACGAGCAGTACTTC	CASSPRNQGPYEQYF
TRBV27	TRBD2	.	TRBJ2-7	TGTGCCAGCAGTCTCCCTGGGCGGGGGACCTACGAGCAGTACTTC	CASSLPGRGTYEQYF
TRBV6-2/TRBV6-3	.	once	TRBJ1-1	TGTGCCAGCAGTTACTTGCCACCCAAAGCGAACACTGAAGCTTTCTTT	CASSYLPPKANTEAFF
TRBV10-3	TRBD2	once	TRBJ2-7	TGTGCCATCAGTGAGAGCAGCGGGAGTCTGGACGAGCAGTACTTC	CAISESSGSLDEQYF
TRBV18	TRBD1	.	TRBJ1-1	TGTGCCAGCTCACCTCGGGACAGGGTTCTCCTTGAAGCTTTCTTT	CASSPRDRVLLEAFF
TRBV27	.	.	TRBJ2-1	TGTGCCAGCAGTTTATTGGGGATAGCGCCAAGCACAAATGAGCAGTTCTTC	CASSLLGIAPSTNEQFF
TRBV15	.	few	TRBJ1-4	TGTGCCACCAGCAGAGATCGACGCAGGGGTAATGAAAAACTGTTTTTT	CATSRDRRRGNEKLFF
TRBV19	TRBD1	once	TRBJ2-3	TGTGCCAGTAGTCCCCAGGGGGCGGCAGATACGCAGTATTTT	CASSPQGAADTQYF
TRBV11-2	TRBD2	.	TRBJ2-7	TGTGCCAGCAGCTTAGCTAGCGGGCCCATTTACGAGCAGTACTTC	CASSLASGPIYEQYF
TRBV19	.	.	TRBJ2-7	TGTGCCAGTAGTACAGACAAAACCTACGAGCAGTACTTC	CASSTDKTYEQYF